The 11 T cell receptor beta chains below all came from one sample that was sequenced in a study of blood T cell repertoires in COVID-19. Method: immunoSEQ multiplex PCR; TCRdb's copy keeps in-frame clones and lacks some. The data contain 92,000 or so clones, around 88% of them singletons. The sample consisted of peripheral blood. The receptors here all came from a man aged 60 to 69 with acute or convalescent COVID-19.

The rearrangement links TRBV27 to TRBJ2-6, with a tentative D call TRBD2 (6 bases). CDR1 is MNHEY, CDR2 SMNVEV, per germline (reference sequence). V was trimmed by 4 bases and J by 0 bases, leaving 13 bases between them. This CDR3 is 17 amino acids long. The CDR3 loop reads CASSSPGLVSGANVLTF. CDR3 sequence (DNA): TGTGCCAGCAGTTCCCCGGGACTGGTCTCTGGGGCCAACGTCCTGACTTTC.

The V call is TRBV19, the J call TRBJ1-5; TRBD1 matches at 8 bases. CDR1 and CDR2 (germline): LNHDA, SQIVND (reference sequence). This CDR3 region has 13 residues. Trimming took 6 bases from V and 6 from J; bases not matched to a gene: 4. CDR3 bases: TGTGCCAGTAGCGGGACAGGCCCTCAGCCCCAGCATTTT. This sequence encodes CASSGTGPQPQHF.

This sequence joins TRBV7-9 and TRBJ1-2; D remains unclear. Per the germline V gene, CDR1 is SEHNR and CDR2 is FQNEAQ (reference sequence). Trimming took off 8 bases at V and 8 bases at J, with 9 bases between the two ends. This CDR3 contains 10 residues. This CDR3 reads CASGSGGYTF. The CDR3 DNA follows: TGTGCCAGCGGCTCCGGGGGCTACACCTTC. The whole variable domain, remainder taken from reference TRBV7-9 and TRBJ1-2, is DTGVSQNPRHKITKRGQNVTFRCDPISEHNRLYWYRQTLGQGPEFLTYFQNEAQLEKSRLLSDRFSAERPKGSFSTLEIQRTEQGDSAMYLCASGSGGYTFGSGTRLTVV.

The chain joins TRBV6-5 to TRBJ2-7; a possible D gene is TRBD1 (6 bases). Germline V gene lookup returns CDR1 MNHEY and CDR2 SVGAGI. The CDR3 covers 14 residues. V was shortened by 5 bases and J by 5 bases, with 16 bases between the two germline ends. The CDR3 loop is CASSNPGVGNEQYF. The CDR3 DNA reads as TGTGCCAGCAGTAACCCAGGGGTAGGGAACGAGCAGTACTTC.

The genes are TRBV7-2 and TRBJ1-2, with TRBD1 identical over 9 bases. CDR1 is SGHTA, CDR2 FQGNSA, per germline. V lost 4 bases and J lost 8; bases outside the gene matches: 5. This CDR3 comprises 13 residues. The CDR3 sequence: CASSSGQGMGYTF. In nucleotides, the CDR3 is TGTGCCAGCAGCTCGGGACAGGGTATGGGCTACACCTTC. The full variable domain, in which reference TRBV7-2 and TRBJ1-2 provide the parts outside the CDR3, is GAGVSQSPSNKVTEKGKDVELRCDPISGHTALYWYRQSLGQGLEFLIYFQGNSAPDKSGLPSDRFSAERTGGSVSTLTIQRTQQEDSAVYLCASSSGQGMGYTFGSGTRLTVV.

V and J are TRBV12-5 and TRBJ2-7; D is perhaps TRBD1 (7 bases). Looked up from germline, CDR1 is LGHNT and CDR2 is FRNRAP. The CDR3 has 13 amino acids. V was clipped by 6 bases and J by 2 bases, with 11 bases between them. CDR3 protein: CASGQGGAYEQYF. The CDR3 nucleotides read TGTGCTAGTGGCCAGGGGGGAGCCTACGAGCAGTACTTC.

This rearrangement joins TRBV7-2 to TRBJ2-3; 14 bases line up with TRBD2. Unmatched junction bases numbered 4, after V lost 5 bases and J lost 3 bases. This CDR3 contains 16 residues. The germline CDR1 and CDR2 sequences are SGHTA and FQGNSA. The CDR3 protein is CASSPRTSGGTDTQYF. The CDR3 DNA is TGTGCCAGCAGCCCCCGGACTAGCGGGGGGACAGATACGCAGTATTTT.

The chain couples TRBV3-1 (or the pseudogene TRBV3-2) to TRBJ2-7, with a weak D call TRBD1 (5 bases). V was trimmed by 2 bases and J by 6 bases, leaving 5 bases between them. The CDR3 sequence is 11 residues long. Per the germline V gene, CDR1 is LGHDT and CDR2 is YNNKEL (reference sequence). The CDR3 spells CASSQQGEQYF. The CDR3 DNA reads TGTGCCAGCAGCCAACAGGGCGAGCAGTACTTC.

V is TRBV19 and J is TRBJ2-7; D is unresolved. From germline, CDR1 is LNHDA and CDR2 SQIVND (reference sequence). The CDR3 is 12 residues long. V was pared by 4 bases and J by 1 base, with 5 bases between. The CDR3 DNA follows: TGTGCCAGTAGTAGCGGTTCCTACGAGCAGTACTTC. It yields the protein CASSSGSYEQYF.

The CDR3 DNA reads TGTGCCAGCAGCTTAGCCGGACCCACAAACAGGGGCAGGGGAAATGAGCAGTTCTTC. Translation gives CASSLAGPTNRGRGNEQFF. The J gene is TRBJ2-1, the V gene TRBV11-3, with 7 bases matching TRBD1. Germline V lookup: CDR1 SGHNT, CDR2 YENEEA. J was trimmed by 7 bases and V by 1 base; bases with no gene match: 19. The CDR3 spans 19 residues.

The V call is TRBV19, the J call TRBJ2-7, with TRBD1 as a possible D gene (6 bases). The germline V gene encodes CDR1 LNHDA and CDR2 SQIVND (reference sequence). This CDR3 spans 14 amino acids. V was shortened by 9 bases and J by 0 bases, with 15 bases between the two germline ends. CDR3 loop: CASKPWDNSYEQYF. The CDR3 DNA is TGTGCCAGCAAACCCTGGGACAACTCCTACGAGCAGTACTTC.